This T cell receptor beta chain was captured in a study of control samples from healthy donors and cancer patients. TCRdb's table, derived via immunoSEQ multiplex PCR, lists solely in-frame clones and lacks some. This sample yields some 67,000 clones, of which around nine tenths are seen a single time; 15% to 20% belongs to the top ten. Germline CDR1 and CDR2: KGHDR and SFDVKD. CDR3 length: 16 residues. For this clone: One end of the junction is discordant with germline, which a read error may explain.

The chain uses TRBV24-1 and TRBJ2-1; 8 bases map to TRBD2. Specimen: PBMCs. The receptor's source is a man between 60 and 70 years old with lung cancer. The CDR3 loop reads CATSAPGGLSSNEQFF. The CDR3 nucleotides are TGTGCCACCAGTGCCCCGGGAGGGTTGTCCTCCAATGAGCAGTTCTTC.